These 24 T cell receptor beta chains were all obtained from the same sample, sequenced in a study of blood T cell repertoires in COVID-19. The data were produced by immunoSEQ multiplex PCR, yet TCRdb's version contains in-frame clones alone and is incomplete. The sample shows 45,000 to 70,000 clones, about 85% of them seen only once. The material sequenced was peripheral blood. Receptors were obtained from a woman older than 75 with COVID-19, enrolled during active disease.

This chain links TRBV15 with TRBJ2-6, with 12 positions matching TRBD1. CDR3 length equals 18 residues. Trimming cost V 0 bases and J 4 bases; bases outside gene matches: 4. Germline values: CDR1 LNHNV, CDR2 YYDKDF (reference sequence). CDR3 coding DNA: TGTGCCACCAGCAGAGACGGGACAGGGGGCTACGGGGCCAACGTCCTGACTTTC. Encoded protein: CATSRDGTGGYGANVLTF.

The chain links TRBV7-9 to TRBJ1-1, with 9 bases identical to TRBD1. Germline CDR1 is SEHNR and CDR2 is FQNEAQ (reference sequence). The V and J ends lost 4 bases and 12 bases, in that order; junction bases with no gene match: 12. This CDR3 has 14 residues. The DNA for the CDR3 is TGTGCCAGCAGCTCAACAGGGGGCCGCGGCGAAACTTTCTTT. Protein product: CASSSTGGRGETFF.

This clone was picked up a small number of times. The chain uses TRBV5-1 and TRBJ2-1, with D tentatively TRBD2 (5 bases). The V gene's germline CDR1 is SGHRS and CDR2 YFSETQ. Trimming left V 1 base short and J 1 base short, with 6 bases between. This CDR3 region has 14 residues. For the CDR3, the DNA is TGCGCCAGCAGCTTGACGGGATCCTACAATGAGCAGTTCTTC. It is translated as CASSLTGSYNEQFF.

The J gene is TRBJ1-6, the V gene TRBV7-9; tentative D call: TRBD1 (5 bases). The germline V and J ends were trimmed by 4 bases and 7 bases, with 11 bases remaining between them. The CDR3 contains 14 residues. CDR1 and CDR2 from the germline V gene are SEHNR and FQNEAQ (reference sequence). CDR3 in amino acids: CASSSQGPNSPLHF. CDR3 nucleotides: TGTGCCAGCAGCTCTCAGGGTCCCAATTCACCCCTCCACTTT.

For the CDR3, the DNA is TGCGCCAGCGCACTCAAAAAGGGGGGGGGCGTCTACAATGAGCAGTTCTTC. Translating it yields CASALKKGGGVYNEQFF. The J gene is TRBJ2-1, the V gene TRBV10-1; a weak D match, TRBD2 (7 bases). The germline V and J ends were trimmed by 8 bases and 3 bases, with 23 bases remaining between them. This CDR3 comprises 17 residues. From germline, CDR1 is WNHNN and CDR2 SYGVQD (reference sequence).

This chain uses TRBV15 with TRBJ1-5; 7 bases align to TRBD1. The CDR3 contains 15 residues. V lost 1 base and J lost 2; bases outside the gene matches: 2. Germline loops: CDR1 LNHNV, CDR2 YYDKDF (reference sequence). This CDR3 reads CATSRGQGGNQPQHF. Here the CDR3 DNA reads TGTGCCACCAGCAGAGGACAGGGAGGCAATCAGCCCCAGCATTTT.

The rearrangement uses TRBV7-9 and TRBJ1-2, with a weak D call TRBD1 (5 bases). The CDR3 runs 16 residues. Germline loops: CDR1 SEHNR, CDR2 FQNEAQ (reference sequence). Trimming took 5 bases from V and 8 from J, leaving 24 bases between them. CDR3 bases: TGTGCCAGCAGCCCGGGAGAACAGGTGGGAGCGGGCGGCTACACCTTC. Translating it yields CASSPGEQVGAGGYTF.

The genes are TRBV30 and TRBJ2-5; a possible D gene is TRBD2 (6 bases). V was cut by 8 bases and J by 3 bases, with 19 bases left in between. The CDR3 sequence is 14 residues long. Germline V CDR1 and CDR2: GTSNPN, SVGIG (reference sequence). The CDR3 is CAGLGLAREETQYF. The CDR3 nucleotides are TGTGCCGGTCTCGGGCTAGCGAGGGAAGAGACCCAGTACTTC.

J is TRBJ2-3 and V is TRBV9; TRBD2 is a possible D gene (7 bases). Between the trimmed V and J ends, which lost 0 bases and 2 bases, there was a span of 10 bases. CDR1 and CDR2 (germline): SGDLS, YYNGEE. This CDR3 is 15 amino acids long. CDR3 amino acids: CASSVVGGPTDTQYF. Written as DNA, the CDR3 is TGTGCCAGCAGCGTAGTCGGGGGGCCCACAGATACGCAGTATTTT.

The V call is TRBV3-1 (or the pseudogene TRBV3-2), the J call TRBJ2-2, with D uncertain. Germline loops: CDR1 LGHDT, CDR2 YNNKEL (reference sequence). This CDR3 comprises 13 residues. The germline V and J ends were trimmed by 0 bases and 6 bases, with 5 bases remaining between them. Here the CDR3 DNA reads TGTGCCAGCAGCCAAGATGTCGCCGGGGAGCTGTTTTTT. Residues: CASSQDVAGELFF.

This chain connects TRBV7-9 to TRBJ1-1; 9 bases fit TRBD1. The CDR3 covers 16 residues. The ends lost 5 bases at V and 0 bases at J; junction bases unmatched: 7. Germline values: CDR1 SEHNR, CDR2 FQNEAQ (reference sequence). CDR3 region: CASSTDRGRMNTEAFF. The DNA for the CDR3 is TGTGCCAGCAGCACCGACAGGGGGAGGATGAACACTGAAGCTTTCTTT.

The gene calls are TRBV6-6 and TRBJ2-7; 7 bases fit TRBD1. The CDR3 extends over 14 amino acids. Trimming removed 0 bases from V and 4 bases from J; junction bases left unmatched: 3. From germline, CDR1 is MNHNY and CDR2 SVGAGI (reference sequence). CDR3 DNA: TGTGCCAGCAGTTACTCGGGGACAGAATACGAGCAGTACTTC. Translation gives CASSYSGTEYEQYF.

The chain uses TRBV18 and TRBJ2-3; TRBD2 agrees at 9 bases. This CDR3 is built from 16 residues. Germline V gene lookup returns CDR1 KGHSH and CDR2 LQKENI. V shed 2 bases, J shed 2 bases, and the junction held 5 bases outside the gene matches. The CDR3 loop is CASSPIAGELTDTQYF. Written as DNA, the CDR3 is TGTGCCAGCTCACCAATAGCGGGGGAACTCACAGATACGCAGTATTTT. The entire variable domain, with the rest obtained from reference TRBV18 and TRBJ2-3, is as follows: NAGVMQNPRHLVRRRGQEARLRCSPMKGHSHVYWYRQLPEEGLKFMVYLQKENIIDESGMPKERFSAEFPKEGPSILRIQQVVRGDSAAYFCASSPIAGELTDTQYFGPGTRLTVL.

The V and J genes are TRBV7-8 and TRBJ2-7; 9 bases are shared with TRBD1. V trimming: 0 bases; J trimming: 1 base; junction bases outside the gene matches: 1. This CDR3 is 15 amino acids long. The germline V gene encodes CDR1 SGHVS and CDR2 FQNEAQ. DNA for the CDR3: TGTGCCAGCAGCTTAGCCGGGACAGGGTCCTACGAGCAGTACTTC. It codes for CASSLAGTGSYEQYF.

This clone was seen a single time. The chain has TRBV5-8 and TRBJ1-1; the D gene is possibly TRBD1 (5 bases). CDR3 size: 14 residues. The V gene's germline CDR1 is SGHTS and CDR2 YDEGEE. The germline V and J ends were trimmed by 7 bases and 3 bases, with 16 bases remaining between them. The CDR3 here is CASPRFGGDTEAFF. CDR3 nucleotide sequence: TGTGCCAGCCCCCGGTTTGGGGGGGACACTGAAGCTTTCTTT.

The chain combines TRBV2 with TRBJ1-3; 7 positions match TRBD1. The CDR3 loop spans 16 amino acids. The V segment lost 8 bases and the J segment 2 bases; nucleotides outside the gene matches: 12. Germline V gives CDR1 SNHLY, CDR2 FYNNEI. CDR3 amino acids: CASGSGATGAGNTIYF. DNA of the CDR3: TGTGCCAGCGGGTCGGGTGCTACAGGGGCTGGAAACACCATATATTTT.

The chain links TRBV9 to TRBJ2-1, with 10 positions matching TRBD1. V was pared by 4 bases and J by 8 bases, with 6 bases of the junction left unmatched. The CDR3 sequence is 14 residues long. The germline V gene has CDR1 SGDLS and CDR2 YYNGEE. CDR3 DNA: TGTGCCAGCAGCTTTTTCGGGACAGGGGATGAGCAGTTCTTC. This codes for CASSFFGTGDEQFF.

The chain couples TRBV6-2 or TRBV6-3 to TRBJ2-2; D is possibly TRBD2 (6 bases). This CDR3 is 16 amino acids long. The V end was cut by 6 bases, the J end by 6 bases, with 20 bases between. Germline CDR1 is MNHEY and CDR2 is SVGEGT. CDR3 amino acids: CASSPTGLHGAGELFF. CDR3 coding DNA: TGTGCCAGCAGCCCTACGGGACTGCACGGTGCCGGGGAGCTGTTTTTT.

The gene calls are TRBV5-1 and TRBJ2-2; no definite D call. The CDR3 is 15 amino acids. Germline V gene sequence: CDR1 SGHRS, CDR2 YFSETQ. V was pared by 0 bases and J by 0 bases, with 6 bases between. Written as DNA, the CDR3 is TGCGCCAGCAGCTTGGGACACACGAACACCGGGGAGCTGTTTTTT. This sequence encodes CASSLGHTNTGELFF. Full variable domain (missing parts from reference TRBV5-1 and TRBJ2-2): KAGVTQTPRYLIKTRGQQVTLSCSPISGHRSVSWYQQTPGQGLQFLFEYFSETQRNKGNFPGRFSGRQFSNSRSEMNVSTLELGDSALYLCASSLGHTNTGELFFGEGSRLTVL.

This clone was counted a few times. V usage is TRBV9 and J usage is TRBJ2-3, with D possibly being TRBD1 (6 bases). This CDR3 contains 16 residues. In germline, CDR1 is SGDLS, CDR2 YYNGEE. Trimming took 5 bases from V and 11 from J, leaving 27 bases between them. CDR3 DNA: TGTGCCAGCAGTACAAGTCCGGGACACATTCAGGGCGGGCAGTATTTT. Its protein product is CASSTSPGHIQGGQYF.

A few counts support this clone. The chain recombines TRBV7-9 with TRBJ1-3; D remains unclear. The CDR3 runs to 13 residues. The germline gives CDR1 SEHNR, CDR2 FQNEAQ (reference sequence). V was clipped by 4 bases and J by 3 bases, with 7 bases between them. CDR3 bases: TGTGCCAGCAGCTCCAGTAATGGAAACACCATATATTTT. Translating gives CASSSSNGNTIYF.

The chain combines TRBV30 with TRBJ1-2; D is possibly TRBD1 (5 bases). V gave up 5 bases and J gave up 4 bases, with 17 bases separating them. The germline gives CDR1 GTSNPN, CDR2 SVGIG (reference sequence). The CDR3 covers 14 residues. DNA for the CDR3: TGTGCCTGGGGATATCGAACAGGAGTCTATGGCTACACCTTC. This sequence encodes CAWGYRTGVYGYTF. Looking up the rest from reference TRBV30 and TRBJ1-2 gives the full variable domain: SQTIHQWPATLVQPVGSPLSLECTVEGTSNPNLYWYRQAAGRGLQLLFYSVGIGQISSEVPQNLSASRPQDRQFILSSKKLLLSDSGFYLCAWGYRTGVYGYTFGSGTRLTVV.

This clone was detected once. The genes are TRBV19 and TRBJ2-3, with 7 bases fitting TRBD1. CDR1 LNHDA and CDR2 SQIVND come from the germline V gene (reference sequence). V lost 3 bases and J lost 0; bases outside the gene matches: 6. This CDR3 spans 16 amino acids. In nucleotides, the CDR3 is TGTGCCAGTAGTATCCGACAGGGAACTAGCACAGATACGCAGTATTTT. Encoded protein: CASSIRQGTSTDTQYF.

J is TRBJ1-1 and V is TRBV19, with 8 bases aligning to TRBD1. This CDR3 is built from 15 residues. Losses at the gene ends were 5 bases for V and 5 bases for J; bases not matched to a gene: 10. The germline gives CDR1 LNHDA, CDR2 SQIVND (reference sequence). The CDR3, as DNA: TGTGCCAGTAGTGTCGGACAGGGATCAAGGACTGAAGCTTTCTTT. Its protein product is CASSVGQGSRTEAFF.